Included here is one T cell receptor beta chain sequence, with context. The sample belongs to a study of blood T cell repertoires in COVID-19. On the study more broadly: The origin of the acute and convalescent COVID-19 samples was the United States, Italy and Spain. Sources were T cells, B-cell-depleted T cells, or PBMCs; the material itself was cDNA or gDNA.

Per germline, CDR1 LGHDT and CDR2 YNNKEL (reference sequence). The V gene lost 4 bases and the J gene lost 2 bases, with 9 bases spanning the gap. This CDR3 region has 14 residues. Study processing details: Estimated nucleated cell counts came from reference gene primer amplification. Measured with immunoSEQ multiplex PCR; TCRdb has only the in-frame clones, and not every one. V, J and clone size are taken as reported in that table, and D and trimming were inferred from the DNA itself. The data show around 63,000 clones, about 91% seen once. The chain combines TRBV3-1 (or the pseudogene TRBV3-2) with TRBJ1-5; D gene ambiguous. The receptor was isolated from an elderly woman with active COVID-19. Sequencing used peripheral blood. CDR3 coding DNA: TGTGCCAGCAGCCCGACACACCGCAATCAGCCCCAGCATTTT. It specifies CASSPTHRNQPQHF.